These 10 T cell receptor beta chains share one sample of origin, sequenced in a study of blood T cell repertoires in COVID-19. Assay used: immunoSEQ multiplex PCR; TCRdb lists only in-frame clones, some missing. The sample contains 50,000 or so clones, 80% to 90% of which appear only once. The sequenced sample was peripheral blood. The source is a human donor in a cohort sampled during active COVID-19.

The V gene is TRBV5-5, the J gene TRBJ2-3; 9 bases fit TRBD2. The CDR3 runs to 18 residues. V shed 1 base and J 1 base; nucleotides not matched to a gene: 10. CDR1 and CDR2 from the germline V gene are SGHKS and YYEKEE (reference sequence). Here the CDR3 DNA reads TGTGCCAGCAGCTTGAGGATGGCGGGAGGGTCCGGCACAGATACGCAGTATTTT. It yields the protein CASSLRMAGGSGTDTQYF.

The chain links TRBV18 to TRBJ2-3; D possibly corresponds to TRBD1 (5 bases). This CDR3 has 15 residues. Trimming removed 2 bases at V and 2 bases at J, with 11 bases between. Germline CDR1 and CDR2: KGHSH and LQKENI. The chain's CDR3 is CASSPLTGFTDTQYF. CDR3 bases: TGTGCCAGCTCACCATTAACAGGCTTCACAGATACGCAGTATTTT.

The V call is TRBV27, the J call TRBJ2-7; the match to TRBD2 covers 7 bases. The germline gives CDR1 MNHEY, CDR2 SMNVEV (reference sequence). This CDR3 is 14 amino acids long. Trimming at V came to 6 bases and at J to 1 base, leaving 6 bases not matched to a gene. The CDR3 sequence is CASRYSGSSYEQYF. CDR3 sequence (DNA): TGTGCCAGCAGGTATAGCGGGTCATCCTACGAGCAGTACTTC.

This chain links TRBV6-5 with TRBJ1-4, with a tentative D call TRBD1 (6 bases). Germline assignment: CDR1 MNHEY and CDR2 SVGAGI. Trimming pared 6 bases from V and 7 bases from J, leaving 18 bases between. This CDR3 spans 15 amino acids. The CDR3 loop is CASSSGQYRGEKLFF. CDR3 coding DNA: TGTGCCAGCAGCTCCGGACAGTACAGAGGTGAAAAACTGTTTTTT.

The sample holds a few counts of this clone. For the CDR3, the DNA is TGTGCCAGAGACAGGGTGTCGGGCTATGGCTACACCTTC. Its translation is CARDRVSGYGYTF. The rearrangement joins TRBV2 to TRBJ1-2, with TRBD1 matching 7 bases. V trimming: 9 bases; J trimming: 4 bases; junction bases outside the gene matches: 8. Looked up from germline, CDR1 is SNHLY and CDR2 is FYNNEI. The CDR3 has 13 residues.

This clone was observed a handful of times. The chain links TRBV5-1 to TRBJ1-6; unclear D gene. The CDR3 loop spans 13 amino acids. From germline, CDR1 is SGHRS and CDR2 YFSETQ. V lost 1 base, J lost 8 bases, and 7 bases lay in between. This chain's CDR3 is CASSLKLDSPLHF. CDR3 bases: TGCGCCAGCAGCTTGAAATTAGATTCACCCCTCCACTTT.

The genes are TRBV2 and TRBJ2-5; 8 bases align to TRBD2. This CDR3 spans 15 amino acids. With 6 bases clipped from V and 5 bases from J, the junction kept 11 bases outside the gene matches. Germline V gives CDR1 SNHLY, CDR2 FYNNEI. CDR3 sequence: CASSPSAPGGETQYF. CDR3 DNA sequence: TGTGCCAGCAGCCCTTCGGCCCCGGGAGGGGAGACCCAGTACTTC.

This sequence joins TRBV11-2 and TRBJ2-7; D perhaps matches TRBD1 (6 bases). The CDR3 length is 16 residues. In germline, CDR1 is SGHAT, CDR2 FQNNGV. The germline V and J ends were trimmed by 2 bases and 1 base, with 15 bases remaining between them. Here the CDR3 reads CASSLLTGPLSYEQYF. CDR3 nucleotide sequence: TGTGCCAGCAGCTTACTGACAGGACCGCTGTCCTACGAGCAGTACTTC.

This clone showed up just a few times. The V call is TRBV21-1, the J call TRBJ2-7; the listed D gene, TRBD1, was not tested against the DNA. TRBV21-1 is a documented pseudogene. The CDR3 is 16 residues long. CDR3 DNA: TGTGCCAGCAGCAAAGTGAGGACAGGGTACCCCTACGAGCAGTACTTC. It is translated as CASSKVRTGYPYEQYF.

This rearrangement joins TRBV5-6 to TRBJ2-7; no clear D. The CDR3 is made up of 14 amino acids. Germline CDR1 reads SGHDT; CDR2 reads YYEEEE. V lost 4 bases to trimming and J lost 0 bases, with 11 bases between them. In DNA form, the CDR3 reads TGTGCCAGCAGCCTTCGTCTGAGCTCCTACGAGCAGTACTTC. Amino acids: CASSLRLSSYEQYF. Using reference TRBV5-6 and TRBJ2-7 for the parts outside the CDR3, the full variable domain is DAGVTQSPTHLIKTRGQQVTLRCSPKSGHDTVSWYQQALGQGPQFIFQYYEEEERQRGNFPDRFSGHQFPNYSSELNVNALLLGDSALYLCASSLRLSSYEQYFGPGTRLTVT.